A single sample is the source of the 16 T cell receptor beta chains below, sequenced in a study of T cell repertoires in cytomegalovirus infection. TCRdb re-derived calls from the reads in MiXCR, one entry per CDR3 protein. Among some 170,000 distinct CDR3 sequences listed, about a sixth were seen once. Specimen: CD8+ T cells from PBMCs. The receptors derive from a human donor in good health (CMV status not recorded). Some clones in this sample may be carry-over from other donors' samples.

CDR3 in amino acids: CASSLDQGNSYEQYF. The CDR3 DNA is TGTGCCAGCAGCTTAGATCAGGGCAACTCCTACGAGCAGTACTTC. The chain couples TRBV7-2 to TRBJ2-7, with D perhaps matching TRBD1 (5 bases). Trimming pared 1 base from V and 0 bases from J, leaving 10 bases between. There are 15 residues in the CDR3. The germline CDR1 and CDR2 sequences are SGHTA and FQGNSA.

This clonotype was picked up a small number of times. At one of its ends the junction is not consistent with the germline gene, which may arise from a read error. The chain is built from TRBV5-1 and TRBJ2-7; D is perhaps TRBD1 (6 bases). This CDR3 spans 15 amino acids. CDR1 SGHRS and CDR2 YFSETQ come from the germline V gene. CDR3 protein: CASSLDRPGVYEQNF. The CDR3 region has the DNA TGCGCCAGCAGCTTGGATCGGCCAGGGGTCTACGAGCAGAACTTC.

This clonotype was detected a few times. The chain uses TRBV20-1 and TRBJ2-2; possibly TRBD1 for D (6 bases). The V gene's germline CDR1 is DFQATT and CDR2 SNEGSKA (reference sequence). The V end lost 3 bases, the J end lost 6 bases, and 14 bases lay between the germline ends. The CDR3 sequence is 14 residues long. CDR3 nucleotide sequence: TGCAGTGCTAGGCCTACAGGGCTCTCCGGGGAGCTGTTTTTT. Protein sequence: CSARPTGLSGELFF.

The CDR3 DNA sequence: TGTGCCAGCAGCTTAGGACCGGGACAGGGGACAGATACGCAGTATTTT. It specifies CASSLGPGQGTDTQYF. V and J are TRBV7-9 and TRBJ2-3, with 10 bases fitting TRBD1. J gave up 3 bases and V 1 base, and 4 bases lay outside the gene matches. The length of the CDR3 is 16 residues. Germline CDR1 and CDR2: SEHNR and FQNEAQ (reference sequence).

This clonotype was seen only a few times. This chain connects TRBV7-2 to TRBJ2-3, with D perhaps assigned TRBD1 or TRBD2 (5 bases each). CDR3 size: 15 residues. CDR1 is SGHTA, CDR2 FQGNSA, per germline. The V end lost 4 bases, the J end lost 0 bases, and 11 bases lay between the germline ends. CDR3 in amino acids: CASSSRDLSTDTQYF. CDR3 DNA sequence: TGTGCCAGCAGCTCCCGGGACCTCAGCACAGATACGCAGTATTTT. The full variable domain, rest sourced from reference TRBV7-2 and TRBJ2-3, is GAGVSQSPSNKVTEKGKDVELRCDPISGHTALYWYRQSLGQGLEFLIYFQGNSAPDKSGLPSDRFSAERTGGSVSTLTIQRTQQEDSAVYLCASSSRDLSTDTQYFGPGTRLTVL.

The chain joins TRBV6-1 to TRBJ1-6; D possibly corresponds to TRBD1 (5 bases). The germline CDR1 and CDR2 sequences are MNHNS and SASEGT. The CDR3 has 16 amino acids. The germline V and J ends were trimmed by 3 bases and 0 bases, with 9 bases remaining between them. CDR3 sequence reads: CASSELGDSYNSPLHF. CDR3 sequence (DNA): TGTGCCAGCAGTGAGCTAGGGGACTCCTATAATTCACCCCTCCACTTT.

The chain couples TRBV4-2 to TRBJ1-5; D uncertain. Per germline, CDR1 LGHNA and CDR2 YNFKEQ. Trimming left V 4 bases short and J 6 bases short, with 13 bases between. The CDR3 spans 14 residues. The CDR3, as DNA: TGTGCCAGCAGCCGAGGAGGAGGTGGTCAGCCCCAGCATTTT. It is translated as CASSRGGGGQPQHF.

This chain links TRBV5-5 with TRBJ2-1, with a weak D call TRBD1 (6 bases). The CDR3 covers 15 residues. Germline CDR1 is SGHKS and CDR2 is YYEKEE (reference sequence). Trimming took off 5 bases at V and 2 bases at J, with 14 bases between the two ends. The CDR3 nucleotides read TGTGCCAGCAGATTTGACAGGAGTCCCTACAATGAGCAGTTCTTC. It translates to CASRFDRSPYNEQFF. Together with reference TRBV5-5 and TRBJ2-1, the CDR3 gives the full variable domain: DAGVTQSPTHLIKTRGQQVTLRCSPISGHKSVSWYQQVLGQGPQFIFQYYEKEERGRGNFPDRFSARQFPNYSSELNVNALLLGDSALYLCASRFDRSPYNEQFFGPGTRLTVL.

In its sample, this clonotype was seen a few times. The CDR3 coding sequence is TGTGCCAGCAGCTTATGGGGGCCCAACTATGGCTACACCTTC. Translation: CASSLWGPNYGYTF. This chain links TRBV7-6 with TRBJ1-2; maybe TRBD1 (6 bases). The V end was cut by 2 bases, the J end by 2 bases, with 9 bases between. CDR1 is SGHVS and CDR2 is FNYEAQ in the germline V gene. The CDR3 has 14 residues. The whole variable domain, filled in from reference TRBV7-6 and TRBJ1-2, reads GAGVSQSPRYKVTKRGQDVALRCDPISGHVSLYWYRQALGQGPEFLTYFNYEAQQDKSGLPNDRFSAERPEGSISTLTIQRTEQRDSAMYRCASSLWGPNYGYTFGSGTRLTVV.

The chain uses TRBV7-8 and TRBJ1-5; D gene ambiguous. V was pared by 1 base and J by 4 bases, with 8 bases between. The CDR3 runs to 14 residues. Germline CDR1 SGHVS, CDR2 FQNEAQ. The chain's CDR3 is CASSLGAENQPQHF. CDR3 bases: TGTGCCAGCAGCTTAGGGGCAGAGAATCAGCCCCAGCATTTT. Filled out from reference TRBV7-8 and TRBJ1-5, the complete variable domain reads GAGVSQSPRYKVAKRGQDVALRCDPISGHVSLFWYQQALGQGPEFLTYFQNEAQLDKSGLPSDRFFAERPEGSVSTLKIQRTQQEDSAVYLCASSLGAENQPQHFGDGTRLSIL.

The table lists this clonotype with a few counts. The CDR3 here is CASSPHSAPTDTQYF. CDR3 DNA sequence: TGTGCCAGCAGCCCACACTCTGCACCCACAGATACGCAGTATTTT. The rearrangement joins TRBV12-3 or TRBV12-4 to TRBJ2-3, with D hard to call. The germline V and J ends were trimmed by 6 bases and 2 bases, with 15 bases remaining between them. This CDR3 is 15 amino acids long.

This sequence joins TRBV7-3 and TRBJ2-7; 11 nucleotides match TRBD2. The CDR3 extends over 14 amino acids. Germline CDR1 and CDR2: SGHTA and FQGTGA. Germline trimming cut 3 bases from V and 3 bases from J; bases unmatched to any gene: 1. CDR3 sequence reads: CASSFSGGDYEQYF. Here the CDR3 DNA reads TGTGCCAGCAGCTTTAGCGGGGGGGACTACGAGCAGTACTTC.

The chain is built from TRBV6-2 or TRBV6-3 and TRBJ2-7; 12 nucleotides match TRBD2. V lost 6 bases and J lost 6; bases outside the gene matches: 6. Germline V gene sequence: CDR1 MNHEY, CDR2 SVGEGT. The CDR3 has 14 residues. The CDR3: CASSVLAGGLEQYF. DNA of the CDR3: TGTGCCAGCAGCGTCCTAGCGGGGGGGCTCGAGCAGTACTTC.

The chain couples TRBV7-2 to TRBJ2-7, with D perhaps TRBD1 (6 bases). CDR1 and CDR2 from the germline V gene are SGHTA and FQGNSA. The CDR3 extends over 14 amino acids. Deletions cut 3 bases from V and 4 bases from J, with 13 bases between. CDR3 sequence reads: CASSLYRDNYEQYF. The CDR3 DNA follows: TGTGCCAGCAGCTTGTACAGGGATAATTACGAGCAGTACTTC.

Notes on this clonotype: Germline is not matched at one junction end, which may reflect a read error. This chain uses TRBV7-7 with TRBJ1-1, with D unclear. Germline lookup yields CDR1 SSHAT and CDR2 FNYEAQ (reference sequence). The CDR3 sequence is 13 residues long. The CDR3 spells CASSLEVGTEAFF. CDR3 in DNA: TGTGCTAGCAGCTTAGAGGTCGGCACTGAAGCTTTCTTT.

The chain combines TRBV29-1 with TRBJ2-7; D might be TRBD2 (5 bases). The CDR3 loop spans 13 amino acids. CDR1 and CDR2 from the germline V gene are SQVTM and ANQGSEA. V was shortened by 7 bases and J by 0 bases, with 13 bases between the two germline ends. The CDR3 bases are TGCAGCGGACGGGATCCCCGCTCCTACGAGCAGTACTTC. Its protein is CSGRDPRSYEQYF.